The present T cell receptor (beta chain) was sequenced within a study of early T cells in non-severe SARS-CoV-2 infection. The overall study: Sequencing of bulk RNA from unsorted whole blood was done, without chain pairing.

The CDR3 sequence is 15 residues long. Trimming shortened V by 0 bases and J by 2 bases, and 9 bases separated the two germline ends. Germline V gene data show CDR1 as SGHDN and CDR2 as FVKESK. This clonotype appeared many times. Antigen specificity is unknown. Study-level findings and limits: Clonotype matching in VDJdb favored anti-spike CD8 responses and did not capture private and CD4 specificities.

Researchers attached unique molecular identifiers to individual cDNA molecules. TCRdb analysed the 5' RACE reads with MiXCR anew, one entry per CDR3 protein. This table holds roughly 80,000 distinct CDR3 sequences, approximately 11% found once. The chain recombines TRBV14 with TRBJ2-3; possible D gene TRBD1, 5 bases. The sequence derives from an adult who was a healthcare worker with PCR-confirmed SARS-CoV-2 infection or an uninfected control (not recorded which). This material consisted of whole blood, taken at baseline. CDR3 protein: CASSQDRQITDTQYF. The CDR3 nucleotides read TGTGCCAGCAGCCAAGATAGACAGATCACAGATACGCAGTATTTT.